These 24 T cell receptor beta chains were sequenced from one sample in a study of T cells after yellow fever vaccination. TCRdb ran MiXCR on the 5' RACE reads and lists one entry per CDR3 protein. The data show 200,000 to 250,000 distinct CDR3 sequences, with about 3% seen just once and around 3% held by the top ten. This specimen consisted of CD4+ T cells sorted from PBMCs, obtained 10 days after the yellow fever booster vaccination. The receptor source for this set is a man younger than 35 who received the YFV17D yellow fever vaccine.

This clonotype was counted only a few times. The chain carries TRBV19 and TRBJ2-2; D might be TRBD2 (6 bases). This CDR3 is built from 15 residues. Trimming removed 4 bases at V and 1 base at J, with 10 bases between. Germline CDR1 LNHDA, CDR2 SQIVND (reference sequence). DNA of the CDR3: TGTGCCAGTAGTACCCCCGGGGGGAACACCGGGGAGCTGTTTTTT. As protein: CASSTPGGNTGELFF.

This clonotype was recorded at least ten times. V gene TRBV7-2 combines with J gene TRBJ1-1, with 7 bases identical to TRBD1. The CDR3 length is 14 residues. Germline V CDR1 and CDR2: SGHTA, FQGNSA. J was trimmed by 4 bases and V by 5 bases; bases with no gene match: 7. CDR3 loop: CASSVRQGFTEAFF. In DNA form, the CDR3 reads TGTGCCAGCAGCGTCCGACAGGGTTTCACTGAAGCTTTCTTT.

Ten or more counts support this clonotype. The chain recombines TRBV7-2 with TRBJ2-7, with D possibly TRBD1 on 5 matching bases. With 0 bases removed from V and 2 bases from J, the gap between germline ends came to 5 bases. The CDR3 covers 13 residues. CDR1 SGHTA and CDR2 FQGNSA come from the germline V gene. The CDR3: CASSLARAYEQYF. Written as DNA, the CDR3 is TGTGCCAGCAGCTTAGCCAGGGCCTACGAGCAGTACTTC.

This clonotype appeared a few times. The gene calls are TRBV5-1 and TRBJ2-1, with 14 bases that match TRBD2. This CDR3 contains 17 residues. Trimming at V came to 4 bases and at J to 7 bases, leaving 10 bases not matched to a gene. Germline V gene lookup returns CDR1 SGHRS and CDR2 YFSETQ. For the CDR3, the DNA is TGCGCCAGCAGCAGGGGGACTAGCGGGGGCCTGTGGAATGAGCAGTTCTTC. It is translated as CASSRGTSGGLWNEQFF.

The chain is built from TRBV28 and TRBJ1-1, with D unclear. The V and J ends lost 8 bases and 3 bases respectively, with 16 bases between them. CDR1 MDHEN and CDR2 SYDVKM come from the germline V gene. The length of the CDR3 is 14 residues. This CDR3 is CASSYLTGDTEAFF. CDR3 nucleotides: TGTGCCAGCTCCTATCTCACTGGGGACACTGAAGCTTTCTTT. Combining the CDR3 with reference TRBV28 and TRBJ1-1 gives the whole variable domain DVKVTQSSRYLVKRTGEKVFLECVQDMDHENMFWYRQDPGLGLRLIYFSYDVKMKEKGDIPEGYSVSREKKERFSLILESASTNQTSMYLCASSYLTGDTEAFFGQGTRLTVV.

This clonotype was recorded a few times. The chain combines TRBV12-3 or TRBV12-4 with TRBJ2-5; D gene unclear. This CDR3 spans 14 amino acids. V was pared by 5 bases and J by 4 bases, with 14 bases between. CDR3 residues: CASSPDGRRETQYF. The CDR3 coding sequence is TGTGCCAGCAGTCCGGACGGACGACGAGAGACCCAGTACTTC.

The table lists this clonotype with many counts. The genes are TRBV7-9 and TRBJ2-5; TRBD2 is a possible D gene (5 bases). Trimming removed 1 base at V and 5 bases at J, with 14 bases between. Germline values: CDR1 SEHNR, CDR2 FQNEAQ (reference sequence). The CDR3 contains 15 residues. CDR3 region: CASSLVPSPGETQYF. In nucleotides, the CDR3 is TGTGCCAGCAGCTTAGTCCCCTCCCCGGGGGAGACCCAGTACTTC.

The gene calls are TRBV2 and TRBJ2-3; 11 bases fit TRBD2. CDR3 size: 14 residues. The trim removed 4 bases at V and 10 bases at J, leaving 7 bases unmatched. Germline-derived CDR1 and CDR2 are SNHLY and FYNNEI. CDR3 loop: CASSVTSGGGAQYF. CDR3 DNA sequence: TGTGCCAGCAGTGTAACTAGCGGGGGTGGGGCGCAGTATTTT.

This clonotype was counted many times. The J gene is TRBJ2-2, the V gene TRBV29-1; perhaps TRBD2 as D (6 bases). This CDR3 has 15 amino acids. The V gene lost 3 bases and the J gene lost 4 bases, with 15 bases spanning the gap. Germline V lookup: CDR1 SQVTM, CDR2 ANQGSEA. The CDR3, as DNA: TGCAGCGTTGATGGGGCTCGGGGGAGCACCGGGGAGCTGTTTTTT. Its translation is CSVDGARGSTGELFF.

V and J are TRBV11-2 and TRBJ2-1; D not certain. V lost 3 bases and J lost 11, with 17 bases in between. The CDR3 consists of 14 residues. Germline CDR1 and CDR2: SGHAT and FQNNGV. The CDR3 DNA is TGTGCCAGCAGCTTTTCACGTACGGAGTCGCAGCAGTTCTTC. The encoded protein is CASSFSRTESQQFF.

This clonotype showed up just a few times. For the CDR3, the DNA is TGTGCCAGCAGCTTCCCCCCGGGGGGGAAATCCGATACGCAGTATTTT. Protein product: CASSFPPGGKSDTQYF. This sequence joins TRBV7-2 and TRBJ2-3; 8 bases fit TRBD2. Losses at the gene ends were 3 bases for V and 6 bases for J; bases not matched to a gene: 11. CDR1 SGHTA and CDR2 FQGNSA come from the germline V gene. CDR3 length: 16 residues.

This chain joins TRBV20-1 and TRBJ1-2; D is uncertain. The CDR3 runs 14 residues. V gave up 8 bases and J gave up 2 bases, with 18 bases separating them. Germline CDR1 DFQATT, CDR2 SNEGSKA (reference sequence). This CDR3 reads CSPIPARANYGYTF. CDR3 coding DNA: TGCAGTCCTATACCCGCAAGGGCGAACTATGGCTACACCTTC.

In its sample, this clonotype was seen many times. The J gene is TRBJ2-6, the V gene TRBV7-2; D gene unclear. The V and J ends lost 3 bases and 3 bases respectively, with 0 bases between them. The CDR3 loop spans 12 amino acids. The V gene's germline CDR1 is SGHTA and CDR2 FQGNSA. CDR3: CASSFGANVLTF. CDR3 bases: TGTGCCAGCAGCTTTGGGGCCAACGTCCTGACTTTC.

This clonotype was counted only a few times. V gene TRBV11-2 combines with J gene TRBJ2-3, with D perhaps being TRBD1 or TRBD2 (6 bases each). CDR1 is SGHAT, CDR2 FQNNGV, per germline. The CDR3 has 16 residues. With 5 bases removed from V and 0 bases from J, the gap between germline ends came to 15 bases. CDR3 DNA sequence: TGTGCCAGCAGCACACTTCGGGGGCGCAGCACAGATACGCAGTATTTT. This encodes CASSTLRGRSTDTQYF.

In this sample, this clonotype turned up many times. This chain joins TRBV3-1 and TRBJ2-5, with D perhaps TRBD2 (7 bases). V dropped 4 bases and J dropped 5 bases, with 17 bases sitting between them. The CDR3 has 15 amino acids. Germline CDR1 and CDR2: LGHDT and YNNKEL (reference sequence). The CDR3 region is CASSPPWGGPETQYF. CDR3 bases: TGTGCCAGCAGCCCCCCGTGGGGGGGCCCGGAGACCCAGTACTTC.

This clonotype was detected ten times or more. J is TRBJ2-3 and V is TRBV20-1; the match to TRBD2 covers 10 bases. Germline V gene sequence: CDR1 DFQATT, CDR2 SNEGSKA (reference sequence). The CDR3 covers 14 residues. The V and J ends lost 8 bases and 4 bases, in that order; junction bases with no gene match: 9. This CDR3 reads CSSLLAGASDTQYF. In nucleotides, the CDR3 is TGCAGTTCCCTCCTAGCGGGGGCTTCAGATACGCAGTATTTT.

In this sample, this clonotype turned up a few times. V is TRBV7-2 and J is TRBJ1-2; possible D gene TRBD1, 5 bases. The CDR3 is 14 amino acids. Germline CDR1 reads SGHTA; CDR2 reads FQGNSA. V shed 5 bases and J shed 5 bases, with 15 bases lying between them. The chain's CDR3 is CASSPEGLPYGYTF. The CDR3 region has the DNA TGTGCCAGCAGCCCAGAGGGACTTCCTTATGGCTACACCTTC.

In its sample, this clonotype was seen many times. The chain links TRBV5-1 to TRBJ2-7, with 7 bases aligning to TRBD1. The junction had 3 bases not matched to a gene; V was cut back by 0 bases and J by 0 bases. The CDR3 is 15 residues long. Germline V CDR1 and CDR2: SGHRS, YFSETQ. The CDR3 sequence: CASSLGDSRSYEQYF. In DNA, the CDR3 is TGCGCCAGCAGCTTGGGGGACAGCCGCTCCTACGAGCAGTACTTC. Using reference TRBV5-1 and TRBJ2-7 for the parts outside the CDR3, the full variable domain is KAGVTQTPRYLIKTRGQQVTLSCSPISGHRSVSWYQQTPGQGLQFLFEYFSETQRNKGNFPGRFSGRQFSNSRSEMNVSTLELGDSALYLCASSLGDSRSYEQYFGPGTRLTVT.

Ten or more counts support this clonotype. This sequence joins TRBV5-1 and TRBJ2-1; no reliable D call. This CDR3 is built from 14 residues. The V end was cut by 2 bases, the J end by 8 bases, with 14 bases between. The germline V gene encodes CDR1 SGHRS and CDR2 YFSETQ. CDR3 in amino acids: CASSFLSPSDEQFF. The CDR3 nucleotides read TGCGCCAGCAGCTTTCTCTCCCCCAGTGATGAGCAGTTCTTC. Based on the CDR3 plus reference TRBV5-1 and TRBJ2-1, the full variable domain is KAGVTQTPRYLIKTRGQQVTLSCSPISGHRSVSWYQQTPGQGLQFLFEYFSETQRNKGNFPGRFSGRQFSNSRSEMNVSTLELGDSALYLCASSFLSPSDEQFFGPGTRLTVL.

This clonotype was counted a few times. The rearrangement joins TRBV20-1 to TRBJ2-6; 9 bases match TRBD1. CDR3 length: 15 residues. With 4 bases clipped from V and 4 bases from J, the junction kept 5 bases outside the gene matches. Germline V lookup: CDR1 DFQATT, CDR2 SNEGSKA (reference sequence). CDR3 region: CSATQGASGANVLTF. The CDR3 DNA is TGCAGTGCTACACAGGGGGCGTCCGGGGCCAACGTCCTGACTTTC.

This clonotype was counted between two and nine times. This chain connects TRBV3-1 to TRBJ1-2; tentative D call: TRBD1 (6 bases). The V gene lost 1 base and the J gene lost 7 bases, with 19 bases spanning the gap. Looked up from germline, CDR1 is LGHDT and CDR2 is YNNKEL (reference sequence). The CDR3 covers 16 residues. The CDR3 DNA reads TGTGCCAGCAGCCAAGGGGACACGTCGGTAGTTGTTGGCTACACCTTC. Its translation is CASSQGDTSVVVGYTF.

There are many counts of this clonotype. J is TRBJ2-1 and V is TRBV5-1; a weak D match, TRBD1 (5 bases). Trimming pared 0 bases from V and 8 bases from J, leaving 12 bases between. The CDR3 runs to 14 residues. From germline, CDR1 is SGHRS and CDR2 YFSETQ. The CDR3 DNA reads as TGCGCCAGCAGCTTGGCGGATAGGGGTCATGAGCAGTTCTTC. It translates to CASSLADRGHEQFF.

This clonotype was seen more than once but under ten times. The rearrangement uses TRBV12-3 or TRBV12-4 and TRBJ1-2; no definite D call. Trimming cost V 3 bases and J 8 bases, with 13 bases left between them. The CDR3 has 13 residues. CDR3 amino acids: CASSFQEGLGYTF. Written as DNA, the CDR3 is TGTGCCAGCAGTTTTCAGGAAGGGCTCGGCTACACCTTC.

The sample holds many counts of this clonotype. The V and J genes are TRBV24-1 and TRBJ2-1; D gene uncertain. Germline-derived CDR1 and CDR2 are KGHDR and SFDVKD. This CDR3 comprises 14 residues. Deletions cut 3 bases from V and 4 bases from J, with 9 bases between. In DNA form, the CDR3 reads TGTGCCACCAGTGATACAACTCGTTACAATGAGCAGTTCTTC. Translating it yields CATSDTTRYNEQFF.